Below, one T cell receptor beta chain is given with its context. Germline lookup yields CDR1 SGHTA and CDR2 FQGNSA. The CDR3 totals 15 residues. The data were taken from a study of monozygotic twins with inflammatory bowel disease. TCRdb re-called the 5' RACE reads and shows each CDR3 protein once, DNA omitted. The sample has approximately 300,000 distinct CDR3 sequences; the top ten hold 5% to 6%. This chain connects TRBV7-2 to TRBJ2-5; TCRdb proposes TRBD2, but this gene call is untestable without DNA. The origin of this receptor is a human donor with ulcerative colitis or Crohn's disease, or a healthy co-twin of an affected twin (not recorded which). The sample consisted of blood. CDR3 loop: CASSFGRAQAGTQYF.